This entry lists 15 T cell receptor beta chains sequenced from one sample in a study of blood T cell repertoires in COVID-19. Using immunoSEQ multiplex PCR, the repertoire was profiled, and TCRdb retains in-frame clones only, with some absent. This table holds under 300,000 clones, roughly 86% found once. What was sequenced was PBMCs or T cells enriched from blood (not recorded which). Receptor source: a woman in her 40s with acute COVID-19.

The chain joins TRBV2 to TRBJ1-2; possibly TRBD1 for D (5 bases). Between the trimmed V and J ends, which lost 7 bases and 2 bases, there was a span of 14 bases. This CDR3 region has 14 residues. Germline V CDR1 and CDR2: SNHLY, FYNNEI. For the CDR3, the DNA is TGTGCCAGCATCAGGGAGGAGGGAAACTATGGCTACACCTTC. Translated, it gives CASIREEGNYGYTF.

CDR3 nucleotide sequence: TGTGCCAGCAGCCTCAAGGGGGGGCCCTACGAGCAGTACTTC. Translated: CASSLKGGPYEQYF. The chain recombines TRBV3-1 (or the pseudogene TRBV3-2) with TRBJ2-7, with D perhaps TRBD2 (7 bases). Germline CDR1 and CDR2: LGHDT and YNNKEL (reference sequence). V was shortened by 4 bases and J by 2 bases, with 12 bases between the two germline ends. The CDR3 has 14 residues.

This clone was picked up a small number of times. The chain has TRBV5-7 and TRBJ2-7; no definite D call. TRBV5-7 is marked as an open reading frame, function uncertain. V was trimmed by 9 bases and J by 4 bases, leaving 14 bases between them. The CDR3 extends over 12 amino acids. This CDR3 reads CATTFRRYEQYF. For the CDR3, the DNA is TGTGCCACGACGTTTAGGAGATACGAGCAGTACTTC.

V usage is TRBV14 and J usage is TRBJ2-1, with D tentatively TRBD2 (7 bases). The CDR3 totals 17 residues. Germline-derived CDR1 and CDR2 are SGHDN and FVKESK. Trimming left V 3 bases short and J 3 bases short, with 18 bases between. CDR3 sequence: CASSHRRGAGFYNEQFF. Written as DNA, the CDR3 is TGTGCCAGCAGCCACCGTCGGGGGGCTGGCTTCTACAATGAGCAGTTCTTC.

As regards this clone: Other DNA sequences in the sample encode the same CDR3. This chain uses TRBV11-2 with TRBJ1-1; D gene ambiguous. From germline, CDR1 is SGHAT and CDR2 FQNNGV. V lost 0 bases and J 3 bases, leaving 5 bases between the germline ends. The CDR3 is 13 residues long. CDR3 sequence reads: CASSLERDTEAFF. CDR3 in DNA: TGTGCCAGCAGCTTAGAGAGGGACACTGAAGCTTTCTTT.

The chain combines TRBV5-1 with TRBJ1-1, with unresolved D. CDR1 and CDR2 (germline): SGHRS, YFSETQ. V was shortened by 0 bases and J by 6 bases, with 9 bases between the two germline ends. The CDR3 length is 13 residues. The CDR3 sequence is CASSLASRAEAFF. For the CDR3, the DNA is TGCGCCAGCAGCTTGGCCTCACGCGCTGAAGCTTTCTTT.

CDR3 in amino acids: CASSSYNQPQHF. In DNA form, the CDR3 reads TGTGCCAGCAGCTCCTACAATCAGCCCCAGCATTTT. J is TRBJ1-5 and V is TRBV7-9; D remains unclear. The CDR3 loop spans 12 amino acids. Looked up from germline, CDR1 is SEHNR and CDR2 is FQNEAQ (reference sequence). V lost 4 bases to trimming and J lost 3 bases, with 4 bases between them.

DNA for the CDR3: TGTGCCAGCAGCCCAACAGGGACTAGCGGGTTCGGCTCCTACAATGAGCAGTTCTTC. It codes for CASSPTGTSGFGSYNEQFF. V gene TRBV9 combines with J gene TRBJ2-1, with 12 bases aligning to TRBD2. The CDR3 is 19 residues long. CDR1 and CDR2 (germline): SGDLS, YYNGEE. V shed 4 bases, J shed 0 bases, and the junction held 11 bases outside the gene matches.

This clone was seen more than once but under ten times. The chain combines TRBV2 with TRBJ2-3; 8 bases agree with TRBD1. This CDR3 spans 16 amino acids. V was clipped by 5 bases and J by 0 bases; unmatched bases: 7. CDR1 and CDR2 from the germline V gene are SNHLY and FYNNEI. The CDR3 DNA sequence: TGTGCCAGCAGTTGGACAGGGTCCGCTAGCACAGATACGCAGTATTTT. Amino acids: CASSWTGSASTDTQYF.

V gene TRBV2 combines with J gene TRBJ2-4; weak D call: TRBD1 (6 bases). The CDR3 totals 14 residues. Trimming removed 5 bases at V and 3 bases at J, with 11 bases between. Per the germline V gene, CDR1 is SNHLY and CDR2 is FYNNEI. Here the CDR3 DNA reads TGTGCCAGCAGTAGAACAGGGATCAAAAACATTCAGTACTTC. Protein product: CASSRTGIKNIQYF.

The CDR3 DNA is TGTGCCAGCAGTTGGCCCGGGGGGAACACTGAAGCTTTCTTT. Translation gives CASSWPGGNTEAFF. The genes are TRBV28 and TRBJ1-1, with D possibly matching TRBD1 (5 bases). Trimming shortened V by 4 bases and J by 1 base, and 10 bases separated the two germline ends. There are 14 residues in the CDR3. Germline V gives CDR1 MDHEN, CDR2 SYDVKM. The full variable domain, completed using reference TRBV28 and TRBJ1-1, is DVKVTQSSRYLVKRTGEKVFLECVQDMDHENMFWYRQDPGLGLRLIYFSYDVKMKEKGDIPEGYSVSREKKERFSLILESASTNQTSMYLCASSWPGGNTEAFFGQGTRLTVV.

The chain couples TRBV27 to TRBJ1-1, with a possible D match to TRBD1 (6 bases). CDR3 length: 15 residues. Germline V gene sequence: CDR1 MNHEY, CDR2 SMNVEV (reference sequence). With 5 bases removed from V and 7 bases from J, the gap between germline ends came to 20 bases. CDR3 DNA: TGTGCCAGCAGTCTAAACAGGGACCCTATCAGTGAAGCTTTCTTT. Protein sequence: CASSLNRDPISEAFF.

CDR3 bases: TGTGCCAGCAGCGACCGGACTAAGTACGAGCAGTACTTC. This codes for CASSDRTKYEQYF. V gene TRBV7-9 combines with J gene TRBJ2-7, with a possible D match to TRBD2 (6 bases). This CDR3 has 13 residues. V dropped 5 bases and J dropped 4 bases, with 12 bases sitting between them. CDR1 is SEHNR, CDR2 FQNEAQ, per germline (reference sequence).

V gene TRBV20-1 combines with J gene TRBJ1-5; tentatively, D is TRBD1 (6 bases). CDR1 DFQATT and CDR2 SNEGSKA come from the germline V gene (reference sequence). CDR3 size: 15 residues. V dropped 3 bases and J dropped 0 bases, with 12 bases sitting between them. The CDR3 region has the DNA TGCAGTGCTAGTAGGGGGACCCATAGCAATCAGCCCCAGCATTTT. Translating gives CSASRGTHSNQPQHF.

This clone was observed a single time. CDR3 amino acids: CASSPPGQGTLEVFF. CDR3 in DNA: TGTGCCAGCTCACCGCCGGGACAGGGGACATTGGAGGTGTTCTTC. This chain links TRBV18 with TRBJ2-1; TRBD1 matches at 10 bases. CDR3 size: 15 residues. Germline lookup yields CDR1 KGHSH and CDR2 LQKENI. Trimming at V came to 3 bases and at J to 15 bases, leaving 14 bases not matched to a gene.